The clone carrying this T cell receptor (beta chain) showed up just a few times. Its matching antigen is unknown. Each CDR3 protein is one row after TCRdb ran MiXCR on the 5' RACE reads. The table records more than 450,000 distinct CDR3 sequences, more than 15% of them present only once. The sample comes from a study of T-cell memory formation after mild COVID-19. Whole-study findings and limits: The authors left the SARS-CoV-2 specificity of second-wave clones peaking on day 37 unconfirmed.

CDR1 and CDR2 (germline): SGHDT, YYEEEE. The CDR3 spans 15 residues. With 0 bases removed from V and 11 bases from J, the gap between germline ends came to 18 bases. The clonotype was recovered from an adult woman who had mild COVID-19 (a few samples of this study predate the infection). Cell type and time point are not known. Sequences were obtained from PBMCs or a T cell subset sorted from them (not recorded which). The chain joins TRBV5-6 to TRBJ1-5, with D maybe TRBD1 (5 bases). The CDR3 sequence is CASSLGPSPEGTQHF. The CDR3 coding sequence is TGTGCCAGCAGCTTGGGGCCTTCCCCCGAGGGGACCCAGCATTTT.